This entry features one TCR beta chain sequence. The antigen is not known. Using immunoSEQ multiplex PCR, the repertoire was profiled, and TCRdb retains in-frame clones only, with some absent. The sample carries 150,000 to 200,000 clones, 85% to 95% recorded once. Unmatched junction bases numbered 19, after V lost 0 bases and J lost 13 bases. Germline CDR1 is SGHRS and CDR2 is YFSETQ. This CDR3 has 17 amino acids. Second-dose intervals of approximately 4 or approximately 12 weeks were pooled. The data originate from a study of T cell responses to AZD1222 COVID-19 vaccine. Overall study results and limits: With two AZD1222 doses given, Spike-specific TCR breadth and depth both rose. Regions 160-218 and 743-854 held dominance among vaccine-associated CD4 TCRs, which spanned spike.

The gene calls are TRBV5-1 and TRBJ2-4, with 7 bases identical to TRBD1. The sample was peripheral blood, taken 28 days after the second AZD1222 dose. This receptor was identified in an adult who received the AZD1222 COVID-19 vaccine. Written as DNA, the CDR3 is TGCGCCAGCAGCTTGGTTTCTCTCGGACAGGATGTCGGGATGCAGTACTTC. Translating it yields CASSLVSLGQDVGMQYF.